Listed below are T cell receptor beta chains from one sample, sequenced in a study of blood T cell repertoires in COVID-19. Profiled with immunoSEQ multiplex PCR; TCRdb holds only in-frame clones, not every one. The sample has nearly 300,000 clones, about nine tenths seen once. Material: PBMCs or T cells enriched from blood (not recorded which). The origin of the receptors is a woman between 45 and 60 years old who had been exposed to COVID-19. CDR3s include the opening cysteine and the closing phenylalanine or tryptophan. A D gene is named only where the DNA matches it firmly. A clone size is listed for some rows: how often the clone was seen (once, few, many), or a class if it is expanded.

TRBV20-1	TRBD2	-	TRBJ2-1	TGCAGTGTTCAAGCGGGAGACTCTGAGTTCTTC	CSVQAGDSEFF
TRBV2	-	-	TRBJ1-1	TGTGCCAGCAGACGGGATCTCGGCACTGAAGCTTTCTTT	CASRRDLGTEAFF
TRBV9	TRBD1	few	TRBJ1-5	TGTGCCAGCAGCGTAGGACAGGGGAGCAATCAGCCCCAGCATTTT	CASSVGQGSNQPQHF
TRBV3-1/TRBV3-2	-	once	TRBJ2-7	TGTGCCAGCAGCCGCAGCAGGACAGTCTCCTACGAGCAGTACTTC	CASSRSRTVSYEQYF
TRBV11-2	-	-	TRBJ1-2	TGTGCCAGCAGCTTAGATCCGAGAGGGGGTCATGGCTACACCTTC	CASSLDPRGGHGYTF
TRBV2	-	-	TRBJ2-7	TGTGCCAGCGTGAACAGGCACTCCTACGAGCAGTACTTC	CASVNRHSYEQYF
TRBV5-1	-	-	TRBJ1-4	TGCGCCAGCAGCTCGCACGGGGAAACTAATGAAAAACTGTTTTTT	CASSSHGETNEKLFF
TRBV4-1	-	-	TRBJ1-6	TGCGCCAGCAGCCCCCCAGGGTCATCACCCCTCCACTTT	CASSPPGSSPLHF
TRBV2	-	-	TRBJ2-7	TGTGCCAGCAGAGGTACAGGGCTCACCTACGAGCAGTACTTC	CASRGTGLTYEQYF
TRBV12-3/TRBV12-4	TRBD1	-	TRBJ1-5	TGTGCCAGCAGTTTGCAGGGGGTTCAGCCCCAGCATTTT	CASSLQGVQPQHF
TRBV27	TRBD2	-	TRBJ2-6	TGTGCCAGCAGCCGGACTAGCGGAAAACTCTCTGGGGCCAACGTCCTGACTTTC	CASSRTSGKLSGANVLTF
TRBV5-1	TRBD1	-	TRBJ1-2	TGCGCCAGCAGCCTCGGGACAGGGGGAGGATATGGCTACACCTTC	CASSLGTGGGYGYTF
TRBV6-5	TRBD2	-	TRBJ2-2	TGTGCCAGCAGTACACTAGCGGGGGGGACCGGGGAGCTGTTTTTT	CASSTLAGGTGELFF
TRBV28	TRBD1	-	TRBJ1-6	TGTGCCAGCAGTCCATCCACAGGGGTGGGTAATTCACCCCTCCACTTT	CASSPSTGVGNSPLHF
TRBV20-1	-	many	TRBJ2-7	TGCAGTGCTAGTTCCCCCCGACAGGCCCGGGGTGGCTACGAGCAGTACTTC	CSASSPRQARGGYEQYF
TRBV7-9	-	-	TRBJ2-2	TGTGCCAGCAGCTTAGATGAGAAACCCGGGGAGCTGTTTTTT	CASSLDEKPGELFF
TRBV6-1	-	-	TRBJ2-5	TGTGCCAGCAGTGAAAACAGGGAAATCCTCCAAGAGACCCAGTACTTC	CASSENREILQETQYF
TRBV4-1	-	-	TRBJ1-4	TGCGCCAGCAGCCAGGGAGGGTGGACTAGGGGTGAAAAACTGTTTTTT	CASSQGGWTRGEKLFF
TRBV4-1	TRBD1	-	TRBJ2-7	TGCGCCAGCAGCCAGGTAGAGACACAGGGGGCATACGTCTACGAGCAGTACTTC	CASSQVETQGAYVYEQYF
TRBV27	-	-	TRBJ1-3	TGTGCCAGCAGGAGTTTTGCGATAGATTCTGGAAACACCATATATTTT	CASRSFAIDSGNTIYF
TRBV19	TRBD1	-	TRBJ1-6	TGTGCCAGTAGCCTAACAGGGGGAATCTTTAATTCACCCCTCCACTTT	CASSLTGGIFNSPLHF
TRBV5-6	-	-	TRBJ2-7	TGTGCCAGCAGCTTGGCACAGAGCATCTACGAGCAGTACTTC	CASSLAQSIYEQYF
TRBV6-5	TRBD1	-	TRBJ1-5	TGTGCCAGCAGACAACAGGGGGTTCATCAGCCCCAGCATTTT	CASRQQGVHQPQHF
TRBV9	TRBD1	-	TRBJ1-2	TGTGCCAGCAGCGTAGAGGGGGCCTCTGGCTACACCTTC	CASSVEGASGYTF
TRBV6-5	-	-	TRBJ1-2	TGTGCCAGTCGTCTAGGGGATGGCTACACCTTC	CASRLGDGYTF
TRBV28	TRBD1	-	TRBJ1-5	TGTGCCACCACGGACAGGGGATATCAGCCCCAGCATTTT	CATTDRGYQPQHF
TRBV28	TRBD1	-	TRBJ1-2	TGTGCCAGCAGTGTACCGGGACAGGGAGATGGCTACACCTTC	CASSVPGQGDGYTF